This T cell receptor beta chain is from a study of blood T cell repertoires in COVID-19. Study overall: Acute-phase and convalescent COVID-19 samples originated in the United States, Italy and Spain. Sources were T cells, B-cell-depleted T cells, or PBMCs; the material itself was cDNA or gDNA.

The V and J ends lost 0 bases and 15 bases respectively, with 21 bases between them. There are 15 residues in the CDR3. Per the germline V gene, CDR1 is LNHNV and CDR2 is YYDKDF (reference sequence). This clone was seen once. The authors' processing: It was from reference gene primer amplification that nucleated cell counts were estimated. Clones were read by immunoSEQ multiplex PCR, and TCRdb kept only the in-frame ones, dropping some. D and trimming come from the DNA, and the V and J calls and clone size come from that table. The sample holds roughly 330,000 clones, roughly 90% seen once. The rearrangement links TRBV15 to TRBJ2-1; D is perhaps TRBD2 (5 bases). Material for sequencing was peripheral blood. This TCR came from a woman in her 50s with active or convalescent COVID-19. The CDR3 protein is CATSRDKTLGGHMFF. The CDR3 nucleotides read TGTGCCACCAGCAGAGATAAGACTCTAGGAGGCCATATGTTCTTC.